This paragraph covers one T cell receptor beta chain sequence. V was trimmed by 4 bases and J by 10 bases, leaving 14 bases between them. CDR1 SNHLY and CDR2 FYNNEI come from the germline V gene. This CDR3 contains 14 residues. The record originates from a study of blood T cell repertoires in COVID-19. Study at large: COVID-19 samples collected from the United States, Italy and Spain covered acute and convalescent phases. Sample material is recorded as cDNA or gDNA derived from T cells, B-cell-depleted T cells, or PBMCs.

Per the authors' pipeline: Researchers report that nucleated cell counts were estimated from reference gene primer amplification. The method was immunoSEQ multiplex PCR; TCRdb's version includes in-frame clones alone and lacks a portion of them. V and J calls and clone size come straight from that table; D and trimming were deduced from the DNA. The sample holds about 110,000 clones, 60% to 80% seen once. The sequence derives from a woman older than 75 with active or convalescent COVID-19. The source material was peripheral blood. The genes are TRBV2 and TRBJ1-6; tentative D call: TRBD1 (5 bases). The CDR3 protein is CASSADSLGSPLHF. The DNA for the CDR3 is TGTGCCAGCAGTGCCGACAGCTTGGGCTCACCCCTCCACTTT.